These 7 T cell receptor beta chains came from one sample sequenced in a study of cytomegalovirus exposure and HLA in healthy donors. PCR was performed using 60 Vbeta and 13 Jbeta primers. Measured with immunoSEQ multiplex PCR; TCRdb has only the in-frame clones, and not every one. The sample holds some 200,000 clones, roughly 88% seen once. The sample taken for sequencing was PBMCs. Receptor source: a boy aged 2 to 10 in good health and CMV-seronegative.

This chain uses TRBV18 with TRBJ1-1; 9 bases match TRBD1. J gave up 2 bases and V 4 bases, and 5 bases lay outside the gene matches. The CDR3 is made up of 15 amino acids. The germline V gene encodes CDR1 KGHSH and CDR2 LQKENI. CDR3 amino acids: CASSLRTGENTEAFF. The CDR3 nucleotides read TGTGCCAGCTCACTCCGGACAGGGGAAAACACTGAAGCTTTCTTT.

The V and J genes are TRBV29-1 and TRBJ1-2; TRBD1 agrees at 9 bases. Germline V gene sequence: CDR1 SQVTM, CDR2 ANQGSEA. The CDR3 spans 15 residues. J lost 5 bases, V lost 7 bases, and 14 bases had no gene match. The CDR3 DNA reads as TGCAGCGGAGATGCTTTGGACAGGGGTGGGTATGGCTACACCTTC. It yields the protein CSGDALDRGGYGYTF.

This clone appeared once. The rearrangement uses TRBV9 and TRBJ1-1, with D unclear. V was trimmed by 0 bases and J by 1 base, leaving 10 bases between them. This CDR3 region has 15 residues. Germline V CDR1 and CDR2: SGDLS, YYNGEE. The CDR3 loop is CASSVARDKNTEAFF. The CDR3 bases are TGTGCCAGCAGCGTAGCGCGAGATAAGAACACTGAAGCTTTCTTT.

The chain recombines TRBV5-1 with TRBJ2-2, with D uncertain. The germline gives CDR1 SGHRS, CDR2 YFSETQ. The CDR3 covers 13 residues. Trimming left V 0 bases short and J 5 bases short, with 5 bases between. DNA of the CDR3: TGCGCCAGCAGCTTGGGCGGAACCGGGGAGCTGTTTTTT. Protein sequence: CASSLGGTGELFF. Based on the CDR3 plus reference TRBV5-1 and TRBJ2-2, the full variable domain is KAGVTQTPRYLIKTRGQQVTLSCSPISGHRSVSWYQQTPGQGLQFLFEYFSETQRNKGNFPGRFSGRQFSNSRSEMNVSTLELGDSALYLCASSLGGTGELFFGEGSRLTVL.

CDR3 sequence (DNA): TGTGCCAGCAGTGCCCTTGGGGGGGCGAGCAATCAGCCCCAGCATTTT. As protein: CASSALGGASNQPQHF. The gene calls are TRBV27 and TRBJ1-5, with D perhaps TRBD1 (6 bases). The V gene lost 5 bases and the J gene lost 1 base, with 15 bases spanning the gap. CDR1 and CDR2 (germline): MNHEY, SMNVEV (reference sequence). The CDR3 is 16 residues long.

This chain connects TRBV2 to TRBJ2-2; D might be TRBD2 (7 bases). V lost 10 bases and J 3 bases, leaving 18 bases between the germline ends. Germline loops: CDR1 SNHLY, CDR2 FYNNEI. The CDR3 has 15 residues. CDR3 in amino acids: CAIPRGRVDTGELFF. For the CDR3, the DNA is TGTGCCATACCGCGGGGGCGCGTGGACACCGGGGAGCTGTTTTTT.

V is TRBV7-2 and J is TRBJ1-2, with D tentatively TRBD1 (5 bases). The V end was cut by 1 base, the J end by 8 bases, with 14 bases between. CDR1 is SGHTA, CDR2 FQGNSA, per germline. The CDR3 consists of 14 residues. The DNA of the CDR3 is TGTGCCAGCAGCTTAGTTGAGGCGCAGGGCGGCTACACCTTC. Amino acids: CASSLVEAQGGYTF.